The source of this T cell receptor beta chain is a study of shared clonotypes between healthy human individuals. Using immunoSEQ multiplex PCR, the repertoire was profiled, and TCRdb retains in-frame clones only, with some absent. The table shows about 460,000 clones, with around 77% occurring only once. CDR3 length: 16 amino acids. The J segment lost 6 bases and the V segment lost 3 bases, leaving 10 bases of the junction unmatched. In germline, CDR1 is MGHRA, CDR2 YSYEKL. V gene TRBV4-1 combines with J gene TRBJ2-1, with 8 positions matching TRBD1. The sample consisted of PBMCs. The receptor was isolated from a woman in her thirties or forties in good health. Some clones in this sample may be carry-over from other donors' samples. The CDR3 DNA is TGCGCCAGCAGCCAGCCCCGGACAGGGCGTATCAATGAGCAGTTCTTC. Translating gives CASSQPRTGRINEQFF.